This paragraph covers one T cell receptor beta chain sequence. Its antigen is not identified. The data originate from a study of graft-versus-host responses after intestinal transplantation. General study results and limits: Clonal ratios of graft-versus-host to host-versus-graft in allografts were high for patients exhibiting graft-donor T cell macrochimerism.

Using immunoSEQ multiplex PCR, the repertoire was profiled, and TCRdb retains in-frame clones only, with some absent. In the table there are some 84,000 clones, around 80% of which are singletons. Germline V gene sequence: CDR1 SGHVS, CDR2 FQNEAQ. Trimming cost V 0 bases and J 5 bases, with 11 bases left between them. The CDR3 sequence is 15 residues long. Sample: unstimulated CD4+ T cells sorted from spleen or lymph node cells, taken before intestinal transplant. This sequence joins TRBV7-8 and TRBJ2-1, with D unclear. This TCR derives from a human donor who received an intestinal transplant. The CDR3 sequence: CASSLAPVQHNEQFF. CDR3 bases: TGTGCCAGCAGCTTAGCCCCGGTCCAACACAATGAGCAGTTCTTC.